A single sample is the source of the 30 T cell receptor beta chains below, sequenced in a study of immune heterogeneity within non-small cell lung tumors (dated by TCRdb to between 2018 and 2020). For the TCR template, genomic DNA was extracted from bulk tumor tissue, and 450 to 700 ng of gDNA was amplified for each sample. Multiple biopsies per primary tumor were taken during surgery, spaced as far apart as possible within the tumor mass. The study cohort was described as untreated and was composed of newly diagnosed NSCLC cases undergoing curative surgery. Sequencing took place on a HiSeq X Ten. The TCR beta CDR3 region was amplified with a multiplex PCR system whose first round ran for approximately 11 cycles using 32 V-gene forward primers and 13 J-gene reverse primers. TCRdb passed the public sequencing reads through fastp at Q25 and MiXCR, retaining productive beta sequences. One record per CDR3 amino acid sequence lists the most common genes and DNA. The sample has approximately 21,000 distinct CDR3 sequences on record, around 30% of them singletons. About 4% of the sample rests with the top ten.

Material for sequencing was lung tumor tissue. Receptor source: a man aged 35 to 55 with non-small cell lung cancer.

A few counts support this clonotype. The CDR3 here is CASSTGTYLETQYF. Written as DNA, the CDR3 is TGTGCCAGCAGCACCGGGACATACCTTGAGACCCAGTACTTC. The rearrangement joins TRBV5-8 to TRBJ2-5, with a tentative D call TRBD1 (6 bases). This CDR3 has 14 amino acids. V dropped 4 bases and J dropped 5 bases, with 15 bases sitting between them. The germline V gene has CDR1 SGHTS and CDR2 YDEGEE.

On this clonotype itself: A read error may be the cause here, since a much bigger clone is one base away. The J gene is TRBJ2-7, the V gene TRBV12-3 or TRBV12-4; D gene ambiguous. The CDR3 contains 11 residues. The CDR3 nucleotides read TGTGCCAGCACCCCGTCCTACGAGCGGTACTTC. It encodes CASTPSYERYF.

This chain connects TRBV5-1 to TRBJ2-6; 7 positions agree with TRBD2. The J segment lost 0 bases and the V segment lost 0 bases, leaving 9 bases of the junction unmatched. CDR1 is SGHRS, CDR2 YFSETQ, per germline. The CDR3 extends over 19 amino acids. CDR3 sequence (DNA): TGCGCCAGCAGCTTGGTCGCGGGGGTTCCCCTCTCTGGGGCCAACGTCCTGACTTTC. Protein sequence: CASSLVAGVPLSGANVLTF.

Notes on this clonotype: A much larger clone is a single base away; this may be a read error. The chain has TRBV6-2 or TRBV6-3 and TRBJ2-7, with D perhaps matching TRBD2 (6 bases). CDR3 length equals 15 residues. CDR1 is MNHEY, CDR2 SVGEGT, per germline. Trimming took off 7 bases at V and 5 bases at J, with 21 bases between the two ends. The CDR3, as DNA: TGTGCCAGCAACCGAGGTGGAGGGCCGCTGAACGAGCAGTACTTC. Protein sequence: CASNRGGGPLNEQYF.

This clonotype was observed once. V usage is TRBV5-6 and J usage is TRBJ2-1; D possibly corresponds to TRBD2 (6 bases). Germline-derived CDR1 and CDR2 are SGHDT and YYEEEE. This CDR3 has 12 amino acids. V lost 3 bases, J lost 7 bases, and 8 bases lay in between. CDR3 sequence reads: CASSYGGNEQFF. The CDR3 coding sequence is TGTGCCAGCAGCTACGGGGGAAATGAGCAGTTCTTC. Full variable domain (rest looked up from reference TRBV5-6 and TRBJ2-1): DAGVTQSPTHLIKTRGQQVTLRCSPKSGHDTVSWYQQALGQGPQFIFQYYEEEERQRGNFPDRFSGHQFPNYSSELNVNALLLGDSALYLCASSYGGNEQFFGPGTRLTVL.

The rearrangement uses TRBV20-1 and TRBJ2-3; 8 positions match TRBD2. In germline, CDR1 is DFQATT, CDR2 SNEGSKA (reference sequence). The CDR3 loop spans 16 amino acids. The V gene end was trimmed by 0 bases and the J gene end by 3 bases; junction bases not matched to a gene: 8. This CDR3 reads CSARDPKSGSTDTQYF. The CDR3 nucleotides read TGCAGTGCTAGAGATCCTAAGAGCGGGAGTACAGATACGCAGTATTTT.

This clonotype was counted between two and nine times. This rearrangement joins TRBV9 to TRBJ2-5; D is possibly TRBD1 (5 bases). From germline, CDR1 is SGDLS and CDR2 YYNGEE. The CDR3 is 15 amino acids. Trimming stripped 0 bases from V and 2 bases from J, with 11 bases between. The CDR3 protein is CASSVGAGMQETQYF. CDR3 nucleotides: TGTGCCAGCAGCGTAGGGGCAGGGATGCAAGAGACCCAGTACTTC. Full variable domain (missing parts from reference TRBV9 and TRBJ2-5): DSGVTQTPKHLITATGQRVTLRCSPRSGDLSVYWYQQSLDQGLQFLIQYYNGEERAKGNILERFSAQQFPDLHSELNLSSLELGDSALYFCASSVGAGMQETQYFGPGTRLLVL.

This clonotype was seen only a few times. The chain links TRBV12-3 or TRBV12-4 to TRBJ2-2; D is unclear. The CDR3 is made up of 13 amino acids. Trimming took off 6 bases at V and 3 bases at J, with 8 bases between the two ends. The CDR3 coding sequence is TGTGCCAGCAGCACGGGTCACACCGGGGAGCTGTTTTTT. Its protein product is CASSTGHTGELFF.

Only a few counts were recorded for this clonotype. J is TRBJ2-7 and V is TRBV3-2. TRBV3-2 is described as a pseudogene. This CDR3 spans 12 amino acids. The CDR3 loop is CASSQDRGQQYF. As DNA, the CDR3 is TGTGCCAGCAGCCAAGATAGAGGCCAGCAGTACTTC.

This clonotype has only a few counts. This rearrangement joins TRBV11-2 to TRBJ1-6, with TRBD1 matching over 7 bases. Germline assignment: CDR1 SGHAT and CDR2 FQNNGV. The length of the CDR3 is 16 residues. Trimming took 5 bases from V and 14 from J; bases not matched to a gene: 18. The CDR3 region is CASSLRQGTPLTTLHF. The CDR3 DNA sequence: TGTGCCAGCAGCCTCCGACAGGGTACCCCTCTAACGACCCTCCACTTT.

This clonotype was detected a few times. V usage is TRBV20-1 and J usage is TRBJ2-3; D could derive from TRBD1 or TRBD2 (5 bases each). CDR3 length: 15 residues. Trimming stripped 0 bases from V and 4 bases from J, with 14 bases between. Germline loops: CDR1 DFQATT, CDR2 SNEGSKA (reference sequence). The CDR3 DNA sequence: TGCAGTGCTAGAGATTGGGGGAGAGGGGCAGATACGCAGTATTTT. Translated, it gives CSARDWGRGADTQYF.

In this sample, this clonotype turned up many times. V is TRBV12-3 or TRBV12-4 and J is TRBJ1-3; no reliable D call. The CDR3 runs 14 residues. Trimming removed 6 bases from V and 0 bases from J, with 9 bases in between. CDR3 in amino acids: CASSRGFSGNTIYF. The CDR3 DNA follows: TGTGCCAGCAGCCGAGGGTTCTCTGGAAACACCATATATTTT.

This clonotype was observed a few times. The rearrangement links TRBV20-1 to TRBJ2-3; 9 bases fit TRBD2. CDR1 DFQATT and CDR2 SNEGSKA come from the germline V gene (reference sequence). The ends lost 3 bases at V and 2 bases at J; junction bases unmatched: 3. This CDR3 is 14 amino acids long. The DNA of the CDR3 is TGCAGTGCTAGTCCTAGCGGGGTCACAGATACGCAGTATTTT. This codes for CSASPSGVTDTQYF.

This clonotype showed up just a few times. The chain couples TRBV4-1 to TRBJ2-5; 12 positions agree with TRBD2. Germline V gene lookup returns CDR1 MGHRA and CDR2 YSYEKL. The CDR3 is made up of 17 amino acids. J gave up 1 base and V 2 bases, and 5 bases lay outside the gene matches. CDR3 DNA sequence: TGCGCCAGCAGCCAACTTGGGACTAGCGGGTTCCAAGAGACCCAGTACTTC. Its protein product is CASSQLGTSGFQETQYF.

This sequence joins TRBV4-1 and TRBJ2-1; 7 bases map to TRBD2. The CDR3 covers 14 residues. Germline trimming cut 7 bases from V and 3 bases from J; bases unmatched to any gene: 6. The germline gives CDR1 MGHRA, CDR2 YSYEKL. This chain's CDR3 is CASNGIAGYNEQFF. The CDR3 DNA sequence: TGCGCCAGCAACGGTATAGCGGGCTACAATGAGCAGTTCTTC.

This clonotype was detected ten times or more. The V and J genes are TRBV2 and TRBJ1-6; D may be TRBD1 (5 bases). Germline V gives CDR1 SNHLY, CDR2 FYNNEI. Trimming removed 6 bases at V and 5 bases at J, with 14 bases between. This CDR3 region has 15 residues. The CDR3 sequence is CASRPRQGHNSPLHF. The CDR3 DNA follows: TGTGCCAGCAGACCTCGTCAGGGACATAATTCACCCCTCCACTTT.

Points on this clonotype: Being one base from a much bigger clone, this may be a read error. CDR3 sequence (DNA): TGTGCCAGTAGCCGGGACAGTCCTTTCAATCAGCCCCAGCTTTTT. Encoded protein: CASSRDSPFNQPQLF. This chain joins TRBV19 and TRBJ1-5; 7 nucleotides match TRBD1. This CDR3 is 15 amino acids long. Germline values: CDR1 LNHDA, CDR2 SQIVND (reference sequence).

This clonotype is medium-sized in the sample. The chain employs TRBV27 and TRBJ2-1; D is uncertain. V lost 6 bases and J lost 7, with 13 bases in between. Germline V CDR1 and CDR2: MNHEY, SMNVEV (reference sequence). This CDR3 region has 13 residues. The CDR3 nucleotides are TGTGCCAGCAGGATGGATAGCCAAAATGAGCAGTTCTTC. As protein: CASRMDSQNEQFF.

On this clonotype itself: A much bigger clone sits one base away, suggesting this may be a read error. DNA of the CDR3: TGTGCCAGCAGATCACAGGGGAGCTCCTACGACCAGTACTTC. Its translation: CASRSQGSSYDQYF. This sequence joins TRBV2 and TRBJ2-7, with 7 bases identical to TRBD1. The CDR3 has 14 residues. Germline CDR1 and CDR2: SNHLY and FYNNEI.

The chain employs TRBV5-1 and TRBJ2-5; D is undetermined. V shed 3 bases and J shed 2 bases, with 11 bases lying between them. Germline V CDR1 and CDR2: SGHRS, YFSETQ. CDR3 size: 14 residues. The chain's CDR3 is CASSSSRPQETQYF. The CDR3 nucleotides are TGCGCCAGCAGCTCCTCCCGCCCACAAGAGACCCAGTACTTC.

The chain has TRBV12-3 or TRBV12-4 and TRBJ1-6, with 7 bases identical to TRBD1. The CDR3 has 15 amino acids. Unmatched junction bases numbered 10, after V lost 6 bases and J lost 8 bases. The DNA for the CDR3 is TGTGCCAGCAGCCGCCGACAGGGATGGTATTCACCCCTCCACTTT. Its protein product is CASSRRQGWYSPLHF.

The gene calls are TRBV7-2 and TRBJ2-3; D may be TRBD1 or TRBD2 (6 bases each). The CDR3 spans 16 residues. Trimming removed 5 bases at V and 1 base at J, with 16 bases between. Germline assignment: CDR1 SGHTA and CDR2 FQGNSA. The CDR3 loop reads CASSPGFGGGTDTQYF. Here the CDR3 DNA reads TGTGCCAGCAGCCCGGGGTTCGGGGGCGGCACAGATACGCAGTATTTT.

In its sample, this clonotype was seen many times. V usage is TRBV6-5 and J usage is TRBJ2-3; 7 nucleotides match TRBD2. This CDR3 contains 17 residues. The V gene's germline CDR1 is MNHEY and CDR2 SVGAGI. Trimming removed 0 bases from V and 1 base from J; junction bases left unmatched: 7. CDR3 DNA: TGTGCCAGCAGTTACTCGATAAGTCGGGAGGGCACAGATACGCAGTATTTT. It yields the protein CASSYSISREGTDTQYF.

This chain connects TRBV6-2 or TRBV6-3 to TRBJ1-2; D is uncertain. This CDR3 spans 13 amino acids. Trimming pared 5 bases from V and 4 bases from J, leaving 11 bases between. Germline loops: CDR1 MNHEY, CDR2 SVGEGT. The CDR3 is CASSRTGAYGYTF. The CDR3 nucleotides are TGTGCCAGCAGTCGGACGGGTGCCTATGGCTACACCTTC.

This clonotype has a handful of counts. The CDR3 DNA follows: TGCGCCAGCAGCTGGGGGAGTGAAGAGACCCAGTACTTC. Protein sequence: CASSWGSEETQYF. This sequence joins TRBV5-1 and TRBJ2-5; D is possibly TRBD1 or TRBD2 (5 bases each). Trimming shortened V by 3 bases and J by 3 bases, and 9 bases separated the two germline ends. In germline, CDR1 is SGHRS, CDR2 YFSETQ. The CDR3 is 13 amino acids.

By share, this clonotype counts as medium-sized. CDR3 sequence reads: CASSERTRGNEQFF. CDR3 DNA sequence: TGTGCCAGCAGCGAGAGGACTAGAGGCAATGAGCAGTTCTTC. V is TRBV6-1 and J is TRBJ2-1; 7 positions agree with TRBD2. Losses at the gene ends were 6 bases for V and 6 bases for J; bases not matched to a gene: 8. This CDR3 is built from 14 residues. From germline, CDR1 is MNHNS and CDR2 SASEGT.

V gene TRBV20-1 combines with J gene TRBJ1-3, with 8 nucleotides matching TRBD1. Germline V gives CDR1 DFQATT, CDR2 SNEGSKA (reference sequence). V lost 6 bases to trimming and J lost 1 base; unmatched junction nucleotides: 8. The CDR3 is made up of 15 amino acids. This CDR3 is CSANSGTGSGNTIYF. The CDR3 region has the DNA TGCAGTGCAAACTCCGGGACAGGTTCTGGAAACACCATATATTTT.

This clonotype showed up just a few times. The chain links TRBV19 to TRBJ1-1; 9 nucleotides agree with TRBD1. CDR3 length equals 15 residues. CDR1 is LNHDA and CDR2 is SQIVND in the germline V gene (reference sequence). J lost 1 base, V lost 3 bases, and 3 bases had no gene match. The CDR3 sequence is CASSMSGQGNTEAFF. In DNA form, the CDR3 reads TGTGCCAGTAGTATGTCGGGACAGGGGAACACTGAAGCTTTCTTT.

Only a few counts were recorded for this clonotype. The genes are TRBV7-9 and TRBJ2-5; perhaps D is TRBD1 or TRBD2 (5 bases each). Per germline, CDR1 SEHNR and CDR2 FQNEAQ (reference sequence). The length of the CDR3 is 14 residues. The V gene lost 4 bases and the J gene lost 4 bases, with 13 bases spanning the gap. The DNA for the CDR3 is TGTGCCAGCAGCTGGGACCCAGACGGAGAGACCCAGTACTTC. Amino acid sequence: CASSWDPDGETQYF.

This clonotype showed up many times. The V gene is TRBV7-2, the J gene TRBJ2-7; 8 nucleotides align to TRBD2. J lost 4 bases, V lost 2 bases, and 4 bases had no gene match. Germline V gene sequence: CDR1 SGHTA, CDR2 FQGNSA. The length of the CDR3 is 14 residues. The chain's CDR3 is CASSLRREEYEQYF. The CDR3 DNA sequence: TGTGCCAGCAGCTTACGGCGGGAGGAATACGAGCAGTACTTC.